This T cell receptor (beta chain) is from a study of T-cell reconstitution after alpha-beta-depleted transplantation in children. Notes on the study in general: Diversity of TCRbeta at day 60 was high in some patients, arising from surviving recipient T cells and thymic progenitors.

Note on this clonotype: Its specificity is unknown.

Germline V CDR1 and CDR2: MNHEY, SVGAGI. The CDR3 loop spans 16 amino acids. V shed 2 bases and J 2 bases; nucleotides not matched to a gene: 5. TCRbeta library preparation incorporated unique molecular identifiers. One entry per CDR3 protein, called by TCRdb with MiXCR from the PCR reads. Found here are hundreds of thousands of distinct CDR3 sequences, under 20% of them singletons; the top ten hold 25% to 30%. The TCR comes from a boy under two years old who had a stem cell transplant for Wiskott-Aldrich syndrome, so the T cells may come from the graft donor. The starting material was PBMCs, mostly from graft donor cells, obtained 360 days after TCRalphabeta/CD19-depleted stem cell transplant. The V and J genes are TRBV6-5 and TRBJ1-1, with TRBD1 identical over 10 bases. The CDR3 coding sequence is TGTGCCAGCAGTTACCTTGACAGGGGGCCTAACACTGAAGCTTTCTTT. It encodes CASSYLDRGPNTEAFF.